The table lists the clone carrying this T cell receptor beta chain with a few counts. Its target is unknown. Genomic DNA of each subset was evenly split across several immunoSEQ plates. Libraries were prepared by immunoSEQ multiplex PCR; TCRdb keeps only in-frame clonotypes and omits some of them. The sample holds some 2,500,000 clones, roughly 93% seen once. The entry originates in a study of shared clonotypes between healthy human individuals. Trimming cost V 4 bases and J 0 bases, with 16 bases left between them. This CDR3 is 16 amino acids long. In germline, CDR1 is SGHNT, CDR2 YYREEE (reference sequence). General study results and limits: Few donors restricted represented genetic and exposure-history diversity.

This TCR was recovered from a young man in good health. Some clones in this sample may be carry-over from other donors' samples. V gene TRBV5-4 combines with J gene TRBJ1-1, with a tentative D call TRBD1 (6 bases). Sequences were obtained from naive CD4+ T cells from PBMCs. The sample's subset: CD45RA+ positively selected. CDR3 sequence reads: CASSTNHREMNTEAFF. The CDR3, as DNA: TGTGCCAGCAGCACTAATCACAGGGAAATGAACACTGAAGCTTTCTTT.